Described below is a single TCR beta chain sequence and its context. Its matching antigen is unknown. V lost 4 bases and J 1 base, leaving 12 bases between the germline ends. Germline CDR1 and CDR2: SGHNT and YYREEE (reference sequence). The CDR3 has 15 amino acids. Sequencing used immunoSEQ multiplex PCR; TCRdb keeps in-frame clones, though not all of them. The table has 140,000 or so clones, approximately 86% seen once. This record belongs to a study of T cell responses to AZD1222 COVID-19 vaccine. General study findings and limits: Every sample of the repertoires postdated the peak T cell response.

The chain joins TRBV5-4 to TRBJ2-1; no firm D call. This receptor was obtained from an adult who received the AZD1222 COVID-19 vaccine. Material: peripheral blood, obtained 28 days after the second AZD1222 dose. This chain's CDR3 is CASSPSVRSYNEQFF. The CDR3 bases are TGTGCCAGCAGCCCCAGCGTGAGATCCTACAATGAGCAGTTCTTC.